The present T cell receptor beta chain was sequenced within a study of OX40 agonist ivuxolimab in advanced cancers. Study results and caveats: Compared with others, partial responders at 0.1-3.0 mg/kg displayed clonal expansion among the lowest. In general, CD8+ T cells held more expanded clones than CD4+ did, on average.

Remarks on this clone: Its antigen is not known.

TCRdb's copy holds only in-frame clones and misses some; the assay was immunoSEQ multiplex PCR. The sample lists tens of thousands of clones, approximately 94% occurring once. Germline assignment: CDR1 SNHLY and CDR2 FYNNEI. V trimming: 7 bases; J trimming: 5 bases; junction bases outside the gene matches: 6. The CDR3 spans 14 residues. This chain connects TRBV2 to TRBJ1-1; 11 nucleotides align to TRBD1. This sequence originates from an adult with an advanced solid tumor such as melanoma, head and neck, liver or kidney cancer. The source material was CD4+ or CD8+ T cells sorted from blood, sampled in a trial of the OX40 agonist ivuxolimab. CDR3 sequence: CASTDRGLATEAFF. Written as DNA, the CDR3 is TGTGCCAGCACGGACAGGGGGCTCGCGACTGAAGCTTTCTTT.